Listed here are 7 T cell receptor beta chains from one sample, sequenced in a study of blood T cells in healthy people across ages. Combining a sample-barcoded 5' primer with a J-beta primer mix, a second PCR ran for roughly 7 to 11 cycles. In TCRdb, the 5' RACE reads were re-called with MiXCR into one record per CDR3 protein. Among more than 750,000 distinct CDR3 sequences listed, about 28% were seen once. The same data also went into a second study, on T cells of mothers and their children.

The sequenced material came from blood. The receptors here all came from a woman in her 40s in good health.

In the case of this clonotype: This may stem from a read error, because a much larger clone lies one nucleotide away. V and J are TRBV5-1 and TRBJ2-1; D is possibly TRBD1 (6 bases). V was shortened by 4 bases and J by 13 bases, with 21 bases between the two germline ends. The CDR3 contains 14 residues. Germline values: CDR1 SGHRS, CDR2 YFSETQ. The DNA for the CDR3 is TGCGCCAGCAGCCAGGGGACACTCCAAGAGACCCAGTTCTTC. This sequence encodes CASSQGTLQETQFF.

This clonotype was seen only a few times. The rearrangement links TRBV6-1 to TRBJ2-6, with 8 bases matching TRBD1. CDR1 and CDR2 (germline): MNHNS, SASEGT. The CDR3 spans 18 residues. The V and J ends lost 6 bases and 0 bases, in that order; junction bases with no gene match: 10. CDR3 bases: TGTGCCAGCAGCCACGGACAGGGAGTCTCCTCTGGGGCCAACGTCCTGACTTTC. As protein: CASSHGQGVSSGANVLTF.

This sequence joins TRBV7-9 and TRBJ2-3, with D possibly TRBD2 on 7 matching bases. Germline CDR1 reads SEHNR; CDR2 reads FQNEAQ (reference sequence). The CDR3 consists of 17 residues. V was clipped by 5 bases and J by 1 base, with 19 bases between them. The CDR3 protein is CASSPPGEGFGTDTQYF. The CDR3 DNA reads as TGTGCCAGCAGCCCACCAGGGGAGGGGTTCGGCACAGATACGCAGTATTTT.

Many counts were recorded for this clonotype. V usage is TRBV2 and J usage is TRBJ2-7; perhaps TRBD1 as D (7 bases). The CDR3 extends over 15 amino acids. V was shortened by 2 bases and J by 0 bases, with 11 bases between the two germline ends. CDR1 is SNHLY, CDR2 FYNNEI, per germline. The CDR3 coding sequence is TGTGCCAGCAGTGAACAGGGGGGTTCCTCCTACGAGCAGTACTTC. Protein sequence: CASSEQGGSSYEQYF.

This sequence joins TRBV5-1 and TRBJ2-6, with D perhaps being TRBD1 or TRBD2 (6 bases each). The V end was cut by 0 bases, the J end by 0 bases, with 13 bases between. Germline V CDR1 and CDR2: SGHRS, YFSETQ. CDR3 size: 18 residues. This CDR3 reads CASSLAKGGFSGANVLTF. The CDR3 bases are TGCGCCAGCAGCTTGGCCAAGGGGGGTTTCTCTGGGGCCAACGTCCTGACTTTC.

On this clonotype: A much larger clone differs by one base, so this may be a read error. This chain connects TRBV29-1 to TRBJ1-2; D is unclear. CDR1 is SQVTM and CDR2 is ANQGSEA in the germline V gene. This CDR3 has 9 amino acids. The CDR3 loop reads CSVDYGNTF. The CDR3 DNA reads TGCAGCGTGGACTATGGCAACACCTTC.

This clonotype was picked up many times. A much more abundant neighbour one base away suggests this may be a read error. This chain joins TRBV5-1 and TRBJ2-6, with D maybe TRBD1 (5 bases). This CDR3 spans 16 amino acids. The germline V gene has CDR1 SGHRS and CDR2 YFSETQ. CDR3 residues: CASTLDAVAGANVRTF. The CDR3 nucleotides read TGCGCCAGCACCCTCGATGCTGTAGCTGGGGCCAACGTCCGGACTTTC.